This T cell receptor (beta chain) originates from a study of blood T cell repertoires in COVID-19. Study information: Collection of acute and convalescent COVID-19 samples took place in the United States, Italy and Spain. Sample material is recorded as cDNA or gDNA derived from T cells, B-cell-depleted T cells, or PBMCs.

Trimming removed 0 bases from V and 12 bases from J, with 12 bases in between. Germline V gene lookup returns CDR1 LGHDT and CDR2 YNNKEL (reference sequence). The CDR3 consists of 13 residues. Authors' methods: How many nucleated cells were present was estimated from reference gene primer amplification. TCRdb keeps only in-frame clones here, not all; method: immunoSEQ multiplex PCR. Clonal size and the V and J genes are those of that table, whereas D and trimming came from the DNA. The repertoire holds some 270,000 clones, with approximately 85% as singletons. The chain uses TRBV3-1 (or the pseudogene TRBV3-2) and TRBJ2-1, with a tentative D call TRBD2 (7 bases). This sequence originates from a woman aged 45-59 years with acute COVID-19. Sequencing used PBMCs or T cells enriched from blood (not recorded which). The CDR3 coding sequence is TGTGCCAGCAGCCAAGATCCCCGGGGGGCGCAGTTCTTC. It translates to CASSQDPRGAQFF.